This T cell receptor beta chain came from a study of blood T cell repertoires in COVID-19. Here immunoSEQ multiplex PCR was the method, and the copy in TCRdb shows in-frame clones only, minus some. The repertoire includes about 280,000 clones, around 85% of them detected once, and about 2.3% sits in the top ten. The CDR3 runs 12 residues. V was trimmed by 5 bases and J by 4 bases, leaving 8 bases between them. Per germline, CDR1 MDHEN and CDR2 SYDVKM. The TCR sequence derives from a woman aged 45-59 years who had recovered from COVID-19. This chain joins TRBV28 and TRBJ1-2, with D uncertain. Sequenced: PBMCs or T cells enriched from blood (not recorded which). The CDR3 region has the DNA TGTGCCAGCAGTCCTCTTCTCTATGGCTACACCTTC. Translating it yields CASSPLLYGYTF.